Presented here are 9 T cell receptor beta chains from one specimen sequenced in a study of blood T cells in healthy people across ages. Using a J-beta primer mix together with a sample-barcoded 5' primer, a second PCR was run for about 7 to 12 cycles. TCRdb fed the 5' RACE reads into MiXCR, producing one record per CDR3 protein. The repertoire holds hundreds of thousands of distinct CDR3 sequences, about 21% seen once, with 3.5% to 4% in the top ten. Sequenced material: blood. Source of these receptors: a man aged 65 to 79 in good health.

The chain carries TRBV4-1 and TRBJ1-2; TRBD1 aligns across 7 bases. This CDR3 is built from 14 residues. Germline assignment: CDR1 MGHRA and CDR2 YSYEKL. Trimming at V came to 1 base and at J to 8 bases, leaving 7 bases not matched to a gene. For the CDR3, the DNA is TGCGCCAGCAGCCAAGGAGGGGGCAAAAGAGGCTACACCTTC. Protein product: CASSQGGGKRGYTF.

This clonotype was observed a few times. The V call is TRBV5-1, the J call TRBJ2-2; tentative D call: TRBD1 (5 bases). Germline CDR1 reads SGHRS; CDR2 reads YFSETQ. The CDR3 extends over 14 amino acids. V shed 1 base and J shed 5 bases, with 9 bases lying between them. CDR3 protein: CASSLMGRTGELFF. The CDR3 nucleotides are TGCGCCAGCAGCTTGATGGGGCGGACCGGGGAGCTGTTTTTT.

This clonotype was detected only a few times. The chain links TRBV5-1 to TRBJ2-6, with D tentatively TRBD2 (6 bases). The CDR3 covers 16 residues. Between the trimmed V and J ends, which lost 0 bases and 4 bases, there was a span of 11 bases. The germline CDR1 and CDR2 sequences are SGHRS and YFSETQ. For the CDR3, the DNA is TGCGCCAGCAGCTTGGTTACGGGAGCAGGGGCCAACGTCCTGACTTTC. It yields the protein CASSLVTGAGANVLTF.

This clonotype was detected only a few times. V is TRBV7-2 and J is TRBJ2-4; TRBD1 is a possible D gene (6 bases). Germline assignment: CDR1 SGHTA and CDR2 FQGNSA. The CDR3 runs 15 residues. Trimming left V 4 bases short and J 1 base short, with 11 bases between. Here the CDR3 reads CASSSPRGAKNIQYF. CDR3 in DNA: TGTGCCAGCAGCTCTCCCAGGGGTGCCAAAAACATTCAGTACTTC. The full variable domain, completed using reference TRBV7-2 and TRBJ2-4, is GAGVSQSPSNKVTEKGKDVELRCDPISGHTALYWYRQSLGQGLEFLIYFQGNSAPDKSGLPSDRFSAERTGGSVSTLTIQRTQQEDSAVYLCASSSPRGAKNIQYFGAGTRLSVL.

This clonotype was detected once. This chain joins TRBV20-1 and TRBJ2-1, with D uncertain. The V gene's germline CDR1 is DFQATT and CDR2 SNEGSKA (reference sequence). CDR3 length: 16 amino acids. Trimming removed 5 bases at V and 0 bases at J, with 17 bases between. CDR3 DNA sequence: TGCAGTGCTTTCGGTAGGAGCGTAAACTCCTACAATGAGCAGTTCTTC. As protein: CSAFGRSVNSYNEQFF.

The chain uses TRBV7-9 and TRBJ2-5, with TRBD2 matching over 9 bases. Germline CDR1 is SEHNR and CDR2 is FQNEAQ (reference sequence). Unmatched junction bases numbered 9, after V lost 5 bases and J lost 2 bases. This CDR3 has 16 amino acids. The CDR3 DNA reads as TGTGCCAGCAGCACCCTGCGGGAGGGCTTTCAAGAGACCCAGTACTTC. Protein product: CASSTLREGFQETQYF.

This clonotype was seen ten or more times. The chain links TRBV4-2 to TRBJ2-2, with D uncertain. The CDR3 covers 15 residues. The V end lost 1 base, the J end lost 1 base, and 7 bases lay between the germline ends. Germline V lookup: CDR1 LGHNA, CDR2 YNFKEQ. The CDR3 DNA reads as TGTGCCAGCAGCCAAGCGGGCGGGAACACCGGGGAGCTGTTTTTT. Amino acid sequence: CASSQAGGNTGELFF.

The J gene is TRBJ2-3, the V gene TRBV18; 8 bases line up with TRBD2. Germline V lookup: CDR1 KGHSH, CDR2 LQKENI. Trimming removed 4 bases from V and 1 base from J; junction bases left unmatched: 7. There are 16 residues in the CDR3. The CDR3 region has the DNA TGTGCCAGCTCACAAGGCGGAGCGGGAGGCACAGATACGCAGTATTTT. Residues: CASSQGGAGGTDTQYF.

This clonotype was detected only a few times. The chain couples TRBV7-2 to TRBJ1-4, with unresolved D. Germline CDR1 SGHTA, CDR2 FQGNSA. V gave up 5 bases and J gave up 10 bases, with 11 bases separating them. CDR3 length equals 12 residues. CDR3 residues: CASSAGRGKLFF. The CDR3 nucleotides read TGTGCCAGCAGCGCAGGCCGGGGAAAACTGTTTTTT.